This T cell receptor beta chain was captured by sequencing in a study of blood T cell repertoires in COVID-19. As for the study in general: In each case, the material was cDNA or gDNA derived from T cells, B-cell-depleted T cells, or PBMCs.

Sequencing used immunoSEQ multiplex PCR; TCRdb keeps in-frame clones, though not all of them. The sample yields 150,000 or so clones, around 80% seen once. Germline V gives CDR1 LNHDA, CDR2 SQIVND (reference sequence). The CDR3 is 14 amino acids. Trimming left V 3 bases short and J 4 bases short, with 12 bases between. This sequence was found in a human donor with acute or convalescent COVID-19. The donor label of this sample is uncertain. The sample comprised peripheral blood. The V and J genes are TRBV19 and TRBJ1-2, with a possible D match to TRBD1 (5 bases). The CDR3 bases are TGTGCCAGTAGTATTGGCGGGGCTAGCTATGGCTACACCTTC. Residues: CASSIGGASYGYTF.